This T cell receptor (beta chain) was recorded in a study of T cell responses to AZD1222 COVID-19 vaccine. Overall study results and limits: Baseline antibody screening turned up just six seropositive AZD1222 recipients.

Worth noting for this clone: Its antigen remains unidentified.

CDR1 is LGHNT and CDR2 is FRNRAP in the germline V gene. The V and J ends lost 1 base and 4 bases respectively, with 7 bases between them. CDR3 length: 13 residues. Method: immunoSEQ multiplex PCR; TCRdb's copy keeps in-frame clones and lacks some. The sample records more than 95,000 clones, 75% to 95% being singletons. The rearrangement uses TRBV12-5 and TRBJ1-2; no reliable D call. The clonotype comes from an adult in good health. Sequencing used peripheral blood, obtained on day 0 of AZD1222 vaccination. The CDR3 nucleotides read TGTGCTAGTGGTTTGGGACACCGCTATGGCTACACCTTC. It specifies CASGLGHRYGYTF. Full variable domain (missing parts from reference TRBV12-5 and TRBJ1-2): DARVTQTPRHKVTEMGQEVTMRCQPILGHNTVFWYRQTMMQGLELLAYFRNRAPLDDSGMPKDRFSAEMPDATLATLKIQPSEPRDSAVYFCASGLGHRYGYTFGSGTRLTVV.